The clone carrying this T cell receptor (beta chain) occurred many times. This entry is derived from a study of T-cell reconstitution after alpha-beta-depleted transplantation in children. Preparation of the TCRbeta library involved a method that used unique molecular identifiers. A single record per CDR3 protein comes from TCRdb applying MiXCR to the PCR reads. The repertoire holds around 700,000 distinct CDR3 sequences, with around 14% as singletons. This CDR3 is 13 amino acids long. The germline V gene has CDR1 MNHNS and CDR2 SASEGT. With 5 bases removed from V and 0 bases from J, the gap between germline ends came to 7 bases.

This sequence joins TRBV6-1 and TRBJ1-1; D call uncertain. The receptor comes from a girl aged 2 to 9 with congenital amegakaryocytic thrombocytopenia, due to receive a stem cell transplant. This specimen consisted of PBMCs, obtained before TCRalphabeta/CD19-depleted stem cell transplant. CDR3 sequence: CASSQKLNTEAFF. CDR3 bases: TGTGCCAGCAGTCAGAAGCTGAACACTGAAGCTTTCTTT.